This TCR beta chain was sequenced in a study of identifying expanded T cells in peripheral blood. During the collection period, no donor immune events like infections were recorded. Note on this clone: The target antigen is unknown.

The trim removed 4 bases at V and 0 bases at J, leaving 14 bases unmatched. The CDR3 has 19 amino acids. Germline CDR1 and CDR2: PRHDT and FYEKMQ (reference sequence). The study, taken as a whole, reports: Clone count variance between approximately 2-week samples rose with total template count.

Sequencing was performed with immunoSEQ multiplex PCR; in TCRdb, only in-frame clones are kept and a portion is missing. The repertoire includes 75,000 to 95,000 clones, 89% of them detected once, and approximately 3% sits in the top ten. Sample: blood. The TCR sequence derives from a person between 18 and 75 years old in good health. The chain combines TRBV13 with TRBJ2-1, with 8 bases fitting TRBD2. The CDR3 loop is CASSSLAGPPTSSYNEQFF. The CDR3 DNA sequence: TGTGCCAGCAGCTCTTTAGCGGGGCCCCCAACTAGCTCCTACAATGAGCAGTTCTTC.